The next 25 T cell receptor beta chains were all read from a single sample in a study of T cell responses to AZD1222 COVID-19 vaccine. Profiling relied on immunoSEQ multiplex PCR, and the TCRdb table lists in-frame clones only, not all of them. Of 84,000 or so clones in the sample, around 90% were seen once. The material was peripheral blood, obtained on day 0 of AZD1222 vaccination. The receptors were sampled from an adult in good health.

The CDR3 region has the DNA TGTGCCAGCAGCCCAACTAGCGATAGCTCCTACGAGCAGTACTTC. Translating it yields CASSPTSDSSYEQYF. The genes are TRBV5-5 and TRBJ2-7; TRBD2 aligns across 7 bases. The CDR3 has 15 residues. V lost 4 bases to trimming and J lost 0 bases; unmatched junction nucleotides: 7. Germline lookup yields CDR1 SGHKS and CDR2 YYEKEE (reference sequence).

This clone was detected once. The V gene is TRBV6-4, the J gene TRBJ2-4, with D possibly being TRBD2 (6 bases). The germline V and J ends were trimmed by 3 bases and 6 bases, with 9 bases remaining between them. CDR3 length: 13 residues. The germline V gene encodes CDR1 MRHNA and CDR2 SNTAGT. CDR3 protein: CASSDQAGNIQYF. In DNA form, the CDR3 reads TGTGCCAGCAGTGATCAAGCGGGAAACATTCAGTACTTC.

The chain employs TRBV12-5 and TRBJ1-4; D is unresolved. This CDR3 comprises 15 residues. Trimming stripped 0 bases from V and 4 bases from J, with 9 bases between. In germline, CDR1 is LGHNT, CDR2 FRNRAP. DNA for the CDR3: TGTGCTAGTGGTTTGGTACTGGCGGGTAATGAAAAACTGTTTTTT. Its protein is CASGLVLAGNEKLFF.

This chain joins TRBV19 and TRBJ1-5, with TRBD1 matching 9 bases. The junction had 7 bases not matched to a gene; V was cut back by 3 bases and J by 7 bases. This CDR3 region has 15 residues. The germline CDR1 and CDR2 sequences are LNHDA and SQIVND (reference sequence). The CDR3 protein is CASSMGGQGQQPQHF. The CDR3 DNA sequence: TGTGCCAGTAGTATGGGTGGACAGGGGCAGCAGCCCCAGCATTTT.

V is TRBV4-1 and J is TRBJ2-5; 13 bases are a match to TRBD2. Germline V gene data show CDR1 as MGHRA and CDR2 as YSYEKL. J was trimmed by 1 base and V by 3 bases; bases with no gene match: 5. The CDR3 sequence is 17 residues long. The CDR3 sequence: CASSQGLAGPRQETQYF. In nucleotides, the CDR3 is TGCGCCAGCAGCCAGGGACTAGCGGGACCCCGCCAAGAGACCCAGTACTTC.

This clone was counted only a few times. The chain employs TRBV27 and TRBJ2-7, with 7 bases matching TRBD1. The CDR3 extends over 13 amino acids. CDR1 and CDR2 from the germline V gene are MNHEY and SMNVEV (reference sequence). The junction had 5 bases not matched to a gene; V was cut back by 6 bases and J by 3 bases. In DNA, the CDR3 is TGTGCCAGCAGGAGGGACAGTTTCTACGAGCAGTACTTC. Its translation is CASRRDSFYEQYF.

The chain carries TRBV12-5 and TRBJ1-5; D not resolved. Between the trimmed V and J ends, which lost 3 bases and 7 bases, there was a span of 10 bases. From germline, CDR1 is LGHNT and CDR2 FRNRAP. This CDR3 region has 13 residues. The DNA for the CDR3 is TGTGCTAGTGGTTTTTTGAGGGAACAGCCCCAGCATTTT. Its protein is CASGFLREQPQHF. Looking up the rest from reference TRBV12-5 and TRBJ1-5 gives the full variable domain: DARVTQTPRHKVTEMGQEVTMRCQPILGHNTVFWYRQTMMQGLELLAYFRNRAPLDDSGMPKDRFSAEMPDATLATLKIQPSEPRDSAVYFCASGFLREQPQHFGDGTRLSIL.

The chain employs TRBV6-5 and TRBJ1-1; D might be TRBD1 (6 bases). CDR1 and CDR2 (germline): MNHEY, SVGAGI. V was pared by 7 bases and J by 1 base, with 10 bases between. The CDR3 runs 13 residues. The CDR3 nucleotides are TGTGCCAGCACCCTACAGGGGAACACTGAAGCTTTCTTT. This codes for CASTLQGNTEAFF.

The chain has TRBV27 and TRBJ2-1, with a weak D call TRBD1 (5 bases). V shed 5 bases and J shed 6 bases, with 17 bases lying between them. Germline CDR1 MNHEY, CDR2 SMNVEV (reference sequence). This CDR3 is 15 amino acids long. The CDR3 DNA follows: TGTGCCAGCAGTCTAAGCAGGGTGGTCTCCAATGAGCAGTTCTTC. It specifies CASSLSRVVSNEQFF.

The rearrangement links TRBV5-1 to TRBJ2-3, with D unclear. Between the trimmed V and J ends, which lost 1 base and 0 bases, there was a span of 9 bases. The CDR3 extends over 15 amino acids. CDR1 is SGHRS and CDR2 is YFSETQ in the germline V gene. The CDR3 nucleotides read TGCGCCAGCAGCTTGAACCTGGGCAGCACAGATACGCAGTATTTT. It encodes CASSLNLGSTDTQYF.

The gene calls are TRBV19 and TRBJ1-3, with no clear D. With 6 bases removed from V and 0 bases from J, the gap between germline ends came to 6 bases. CDR1 and CDR2 (germline): LNHDA, SQIVND (reference sequence). This CDR3 region has 13 residues. The CDR3 coding sequence is TGTGCCAGTAGAATTTCCTCTGGAAACACCATATATTTT. Translation: CASRISSGNTIYF.

The chain couples TRBV7-9 to TRBJ2-1, with TRBD2 matching over 14 bases. The V gene's germline CDR1 is SEHNR and CDR2 FQNEAQ (reference sequence). CDR3 length: 17 amino acids. With V trimmed by 2 bases and J by 4 bases, 4 bases remained unmatched. CDR3 protein: CASSLRGLAGVYNEQFF. CDR3 DNA: TGTGCCAGCAGCTTAAGGGGACTAGCGGGGGTTTACAATGAGCAGTTCTTC.

The rearrangement links TRBV9 to TRBJ2-2, with D possibly matching TRBD1 (6 bases). This CDR3 has 13 residues. V dropped 3 bases and J dropped 5 bases, with 8 bases sitting between them. The germline V gene encodes CDR1 SGDLS and CDR2 YYNGEE. The CDR3 sequence: CASSATGTGELFF. CDR3 DNA: TGTGCCAGCAGCGCCACAGGGACCGGGGAGCTGTTTTTT.

The V and J genes are TRBV18 and TRBJ1-4; maybe TRBD1 (6 bases). The CDR3 is 15 amino acids. Deletions cut 1 base from V and 7 bases from J, with 13 bases between. Germline loops: CDR1 KGHSH, CDR2 LQKENI. The CDR3 spells CASSPRTDRIEKLFF. The CDR3 nucleotides are TGTGCCAGCTCACCACGGACAGATAGGATTGAAAAACTGTTTTTT. The full variable domain, completed using reference TRBV18 and TRBJ1-4, is NAGVMQNPRHLVRRRGQEARLRCSPMKGHSHVYWYRQLPEEGLKFMVYLQKENIIDESGMPKERFSAEFPKEGPSILRIQQVVRGDSAAYFCASSPRTDRIEKLFFGSGTQLSVL.

The genes are TRBV12-3 or TRBV12-4 and TRBJ1-2; D is uncertain. Trimming left V 6 bases short and J 2 bases short, with 7 bases between. This CDR3 contains 12 residues. This CDR3 is CASRGGNYGYTF. The CDR3 nucleotides read TGTGCCAGCAGAGGAGGGAACTATGGCTACACCTTC.

This chain uses TRBV4-3 with TRBJ2-7, with a tentative D call TRBD1 (6 bases). Between the trimmed V and J ends, which lost 4 bases and 3 bases, there was a span of 13 bases. Germline CDR1 reads LGHNA; CDR2 reads YSLEER. The CDR3 runs to 14 residues. As DNA, the CDR3 is TGCGCCAGCAGCCGGGGACAAGGGCGCTACGAGCAGTACTTC. This gives the protein CASSRGQGRYEQYF.

The gene calls are TRBV19 and TRBJ1-1; D remains ambiguous. This CDR3 has 15 residues. V gave up 2 bases and J gave up 0 bases, with 10 bases separating them. CDR1 LNHDA and CDR2 SQIVND come from the germline V gene (reference sequence). The CDR3 is CASSISRALNTEAFF. In DNA form, the CDR3 reads TGTGCCAGTAGTATATCAAGGGCACTGAACACTGAAGCTTTCTTT.

The rearrangement links TRBV7-9 to TRBJ1-1, with unresolved D. This CDR3 comprises 14 residues. V was trimmed by 5 bases and J by 5 bases, leaving 15 bases between them. CDR1 and CDR2 from the germline V gene are SEHNR and FQNEAQ (reference sequence). The CDR3 protein is CASSQRTFGTEAFF. DNA of the CDR3: TGTGCCAGCAGCCAACGGACCTTTGGGACTGAAGCTTTCTTT. Variable domain in full (rest from reference TRBV7-9 and TRBJ1-1): DTGVSQNPRHKITKRGQNVTFRCDPISEHNRLYWYRQTLGQGPEFLTYFQNEAQLEKSRLLSDRFSAERPKGSFSTLEIQRTEQGDSAMYLCASSQRTFGTEAFFGQGTRLTVV.

The chain employs TRBV5-6 and TRBJ2-5; D possibly corresponds to TRBD1 (6 bases). The germline gives CDR1 SGHDT, CDR2 YYEEEE. This CDR3 spans 14 amino acids. V lost 0 bases to trimming and J lost 7 bases, with 13 bases between them. The CDR3 DNA sequence: TGTGCCAGCAGCTTGGTTGCAGGGGTGGGGACCCAGTACTTC. It specifies CASSLVAGVGTQYF.

The V call is TRBV11-2, the J call TRBJ1-1, with D hard to call. Trimming took 2 bases from V and 0 from J, leaving 1 base between them. The CDR3 covers 12 residues. Germline values: CDR1 SGHAT, CDR2 FQNNGV. The CDR3 DNA follows: TGTGCCAGCAGCTTAATGAACACTGAAGCTTTCTTT. Protein: CASSLMNTEAFF.

As regards this clone: The identical CDR3 is also encoded by other nucleotide sequences in the sample. The V and J genes are TRBV20-1 and TRBJ2-5, with D unresolved. Germline V CDR1 and CDR2: DFQATT, SNEGSKA (reference sequence). CDR3 size: 11 residues. The V gene lost 3 bases and the J gene lost 2 bases, with 4 bases spanning the gap. The CDR3 reads CSARPQETQYF. CDR3 bases: TGCAGTGCTAGGCCGCAAGAGACCCAGTACTTC.

The chain joins TRBV5-5 to TRBJ1-3; D not resolved. Germline V gene sequence: CDR1 SGHKS, CDR2 YYEKEE (reference sequence). V was shortened by 4 bases and J by 0 bases, with 11 bases between the two germline ends. This CDR3 has 15 amino acids. The CDR3, as DNA: TGTGCCAGCAGCGTCGAAGGGATCTCTGGAAACACCATATATTTT. Protein product: CASSVEGISGNTIYF.

The chain couples TRBV5-1 to TRBJ1-1; perhaps TRBD1 as D (5 bases). V lost 3 bases, J lost 0 bases, and 18 bases lay in between. The germline gives CDR1 SGHRS, CDR2 YFSETQ. The CDR3 spans 17 residues. The CDR3 here is CASSSGWGEVMNTEAFF. DNA for the CDR3: TGCGCCAGCAGCTCTGGATGGGGCGAGGTAATGAACACTGAAGCTTTCTTT.

This clone appeared once. This chain connects TRBV5-1 to TRBJ2-7; no reliable D call. The CDR3 has 12 residues. Germline values: CDR1 SGHRS, CDR2 YFSETQ. The V gene lost 1 base and the J gene lost 3 bases, with 5 bases spanning the gap. CDR3 residues: CASSLPHYEQYF. Here the CDR3 DNA reads TGCGCCAGCAGCTTGCCGCACTACGAGCAGTACTTC.

The J gene is TRBJ2-5, the V gene TRBV30, with 8 bases lining up with TRBD1. Unmatched junction bases numbered 9, after V lost 7 bases and J lost 5 bases. The CDR3 has 13 amino acids. Germline CDR1 GTSNPN, CDR2 SVGIG (reference sequence). CDR3 loop: CASTTGGRETQYF. CDR3 coding DNA: TGTGCCTCAACTACAGGGGGGAGGGAGACCCAGTACTTC.